This TCR beta chain is drawn from a study of blood T cell repertoires in COVID-19. There are 14 residues in the CDR3. Trimming cost V 4 bases and J 4 bases; bases outside gene matches: 6. CDR1 and CDR2 (germline): MGHRA, YSYEKL. Generated by immunoSEQ multiplex PCR, the TCRdb table keeps only in-frame clones and is missing some. The sample includes 250,000 to 350,000 clones, around 84% of them seen just once. The sequenced sample consisted of peripheral blood. The chain has TRBV4-1 and TRBJ2-7; 8 bases line up with TRBD2. The origin of this receptor is a human donor with COVID-19, enrolled during active disease. The donor label of this sample is uncertain. CDR3 DNA sequence: TGCGCCAGCAGCCTAGGATTAGCGGGATACGAGCAGTACTTC. Translation gives CASSLGLAGYEQYF.